Listed below are T cell receptor beta chains from one sample, sequenced in a study of T cells after yellow fever vaccination. A single record per CDR3 protein comes from TCRdb applying MiXCR to the 5' RACE reads. Seen here are nearly 550,000 distinct CDR3 sequences, 15% to 20% observed once, and the top ten hold roughly 13%. The material was PBMCs, obtained 15 days after the yellow fever booster vaccination. These receptors all stem from a man aged 25 to 40 who received the YFV17D yellow fever vaccine. Both conserved end residues are part of each CDR3. Each record gives: CDR3 length, J gene, D gene, V gene, clone size, CDR3 protein, CDR3 DNA. A D gene is named only where the DNA matches it firmly. Clone size appears in some rows only: once, few, many, or a class for an expanded clone.

CDR3 length: 14
J gene: TRBJ2-2
D gene: NA
V gene: TRBV5-1
clone size: few
CDR3 protein: CASQGSANTGELFF
CDR3 DNA: TGCGCCAGCCAGGGGTCGGCGAACACCGGGGAGCTGTTTTTT

CDR3 length: 13
J gene: TRBJ2-6
D gene: NA
V gene: TRBV7-6
clone size: many
CDR3 protein: CASSFTGANVLTF
CDR3 DNA: TGTGCCAGCAGCTTCACTGGGGCCAACGTCCTGACTTTC

CDR3 length: 16
J gene: TRBJ1-4
D gene: NA
V gene: TRBV6-2/TRBV6-3
clone size: few
CDR3 protein: CASSYSPGSTNEKLFF
CDR3 DNA: TGTGCCAGCAGTTACTCGCCAGGATCAACTAATGAAAAACTGTTTTTT

CDR3 length: 14
J gene: TRBJ1-1
D gene: NA
V gene: TRBV6-5
clone size: few
CDR3 protein: CASSWRQAGTEAFF
CDR3 DNA: TGTGCCAGCAGTTGGAGACAGGCCGGCACTGAAGCTTTCTTT

CDR3 length: 14
J gene: TRBJ2-7
D gene: NA
V gene: TRBV5-1
clone size: few
CDR3 protein: CASSRVPRYNEQYF
CDR3 DNA: TGCGCCAGCAGCAGAGTACCAAGATACAACGAGCAGTACTTC

CDR3 length: 15
J gene: TRBJ1-4
D gene: NA
V gene: TRBV4-3
clone size: few
CDR3 protein: CASSAQGTGNEKLFF
CDR3 DNA: TGCGCCAGCAGCGCACAGGGAACCGGTAATGAAAAACTGTTTTTT

CDR3 length: 16
J gene: TRBJ1-5
D gene: TRBD1
V gene: TRBV7-8
clone size: NA
CDR3 protein: CASSSRSGQAYQPQHF
CDR3 DNA: TGTGCCAGCAGCTCCCGATCGGGACAGGCCTATCAGCCCCAGCATTTT

CDR3 length: 13
J gene: TRBJ2-7
D gene: NA
V gene: TRBV29-1
clone size: NA
CDR3 protein: CSVAVHGRDEQYF
CDR3 DNA: TGCAGCGTTGCGGTACACGGACGGGACGAGCAGTACTTC

CDR3 length: 14
J gene: TRBJ2-3
D gene: TRBD1
V gene: TRBV7-9
clone size: NA
CDR3 protein: CASSRTGETDTQYF
CDR3 DNA: TGTGCCAGCAGCAGGACAGGCGAAACAGATACGCAGTATTTT

CDR3 length: 13
J gene: TRBJ2-1
D gene: NA
V gene: TRBV28
clone size: few
CDR3 protein: CASGYGPGGEQFF
CDR3 DNA: TGTGCCAGCGGTTACGGGCCTGGGGGTGAGCAGTTCTTC

CDR3 length: 10
J gene: TRBJ2-3
D gene: NA
V gene: TRBV7-9
clone size: NA
CDR3 protein: CAVGPDTQYF
CDR3 DNA: TGTGCCGTGGGCCCAGATACGCAGTATTTT

CDR3 length: 15
J gene: TRBJ2-3
D gene: NA
V gene: TRBV7-2
clone size: NA
CDR3 protein: CASSLRGPTVGTQYF
CDR3 DNA: TGTGCCAGCAGCTTAAGAGGGCCCACCGTAGGTACGCAGTATTTT

CDR3 length: 14
J gene: TRBJ2-1
D gene: TRBD2
V gene: TRBV10-3
clone size: few
CDR3 protein: CAISILAGMVEQFF
CDR3 DNA: TGTGCCATCAGTATTCTAGCGGGGATGGTTGAGCAGTTCTTC

CDR3 length: 15
J gene: TRBJ2-7
D gene: TRBD2
V gene: TRBV24-1
clone size: few
CDR3 protein: CATSDSLAGVYEQYF
CDR3 DNA: TGTGCCACCAGTGATTCACTAGCGGGAGTGTACGAGCAGTACTTC

CDR3 length: 16
J gene: TRBJ2-3
D gene: TRBD2
V gene: TRBV10-3
clone size: few
CDR3 protein: CAISESASGSSDTQYF
CDR3 DNA: TGTGCCATCAGTGAGTCTGCTAGCGGGAGCTCGGATACGCAGTATTTT

CDR3 length: 14
J gene: TRBJ2-5
D gene: TRBD2
V gene: TRBV5-1
clone size: few
CDR3 protein: CASSREGRQETQYF
CDR3 DNA: TGCGCCAGCAGCCGGGAGGGCCGTCAAGAGACCCAGTACTTC